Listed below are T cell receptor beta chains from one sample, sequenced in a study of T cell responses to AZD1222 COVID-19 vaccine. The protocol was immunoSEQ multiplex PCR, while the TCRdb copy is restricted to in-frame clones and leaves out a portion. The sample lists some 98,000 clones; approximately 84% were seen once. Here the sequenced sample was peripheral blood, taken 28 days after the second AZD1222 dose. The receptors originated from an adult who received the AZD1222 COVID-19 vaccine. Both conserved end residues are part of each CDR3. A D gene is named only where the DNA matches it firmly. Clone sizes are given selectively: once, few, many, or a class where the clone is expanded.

CASSYTSLPGGTEAFF,TGTGCCAGCAGTTATACCTCCTTGCCCGGAGGCACTGAAGCTTTCTTT,TRBV6-5,16,TRBJ1-1,NA,few
CASSLWTLAGGPGEQYF,TGTGCCAGCAGTTTATGGACCCTAGCGGGAGGGCCGGGCGAGCAGTACTTC,TRBV28,17,TRBJ2-7,TRBD2,NA
CASSQGSGSGYEQYF,TGTGCCAGCAGCCAAGGTAGCGGGAGTGGCTACGAGCAGTACTTC,TRBV3-1/TRBV3-2,15,TRBJ2-7,TRBD2,NA
CASSPRGQGDYEQYF,TGTGCCAGCAGCCCTCGGGGACAGGGGGATTACGAGCAGTACTTC,TRBV7-2,15,TRBJ2-7,TRBD1,NA
CASSLENGLVCEKLFF,TGCGCCAGCAGTCTAGAGAACGGACTAGTGTGTGAAAAACTGTTTTTT,TRBV23-1,16,TRBJ1-4,NA,NA
CASSVRGAADTQYF,TGTGCCAGCAGCGTGCGGGGGGCGGCAGATACGCAGTATTTT,TRBV9,14,TRBJ2-3,TRBD2,NA
CASSEFDLASTSGYTF,TGTGCCAGCAGTGAATTCGATCTGGCGAGTACAAGTGGCTACACCTTC,TRBV25-1,16,TRBJ1-2,NA,few
CASSRTSILNTEAFF,TGTGCCAGCAGCCGTACCTCCATTTTGAACACTGAAGCTTTCTTT,TRBV28,15,TRBJ1-1,NA,NA
CASSSGRNYGYTF,TGTGCCAGCAGTTCCGGCCGTAACTATGGCTACACCTTC,TRBV12-3/TRBV12-4,13,TRBJ1-2,NA,NA
CAISRELGNEQFF,TGTGCCATCAGCCGGGAGTTGGGCAATGAGCAGTTCTTC,TRBV10-3,13,TRBJ2-1,NA,NA
CASSLQVPEKLFF,TGTGCCAGCAGCCTACAGGTACCCGAAAAACTGTTTTTT,TRBV7-9,13,TRBJ1-4,NA,NA
CATGRGVGTEAFF,TGTGCCACTGGCAGGGGGGTGGGCACTGAAGCTTTCTTT,TRBV7-2,13,TRBJ1-1,TRBD1,NA
CASSPRGSASGANVLTF,TGTGCCAGCTCACCGAGGGGCAGCGCATCTGGGGCCAACGTCCTGACTTTC,TRBV18,17,TRBJ2-6,NA,NA
CASTGQDSDEQYF,TGTGCCAGCACCGGGCAGGATTCGGACGAGCAGTACTTC,TRBV6-5,13,TRBJ2-7,NA,NA
CASSLGPPGDSPLHF,TGTGCCAGCAGCTTAGGTCCCCCAGGGGACTCACCCCTCCACTTT,TRBV7-9,15,TRBJ1-6,NA,NA
CASSVAQGLLVEQYF,TGTGCCAGCAGTGTCGCACAGGGGCTTTTAGTTGAGCAGTACTTC,TRBV6-2/TRBV6-3,15,TRBJ2-7,TRBD1,NA
CASSQVRPDRDRVNEQFF,TGTGCCAGCAGCCAAGTCCGTCCCGATCGGGACAGAGTGAATGAGCAGTTCTTC,TRBV3-1/TRBV3-2,18,TRBJ2-1,TRBD1,NA
CASIKQGGTVNYEQYF,TGTGCCAGCATCAAGCAGGGCGGGACTGTGAACTACGAGCAGTACTTC,TRBV7-8,16,TRBJ2-7,NA,NA
CASSHLGSADSGNTIYF,TGCGCCAGCAGCCATCTTGGGTCAGCAGACTCTGGAAACACCATATATTTT,TRBV4-3,17,TRBJ1-3,NA,NA
CASSGAASLDNSPLHF,TGTGCCAGTTCTGGGGCAGCTAGTCTGGATAATTCACCCCTCCACTTT,TRBV7-9,16,TRBJ1-6,NA,NA
CASSQQLGGARAFF,TGCGCCAGCAGCCAACAACTTGGGGGCGCAAGAGCTTTCTTT,TRBV4-3,14,TRBJ1-1,NA,NA
CASSVEPTGTYNYGYTF,TGTGCCAGCAGCGTAGAACCGACAGGCACCTATAACTATGGCTACACCTTC,TRBV9,17,TRBJ1-2,NA,NA
CASQYGWAGMNYGYTF,TGCGCCAGCCAGTATGGCTGGGCAGGGATGAACTATGGCTACACCTTC,TRBV5-1,16,TRBJ1-2,NA,NA